These T cell receptor beta chains were read from a single sample in a study of vaccination effects on CD4 cells after COVID-19. For these TCRs, the target antigens are not known. Sequencing used immunoSEQ multiplex PCR; TCRdb keeps in-frame clones, though not all of them. This sample has 13,000 to 15,000 clones, with about 77% found just once. This sample comprised CD4+ T cells from PBMCs cultured with HCoV-NL63 spike peptides, obtained after COVID-19 vaccination. The receptor set was obtained from a human donor who received a COVID-19 vaccine. CDR3s include the opening cysteine and the closing phenylalanine or tryptophan. A D gene is named only where the DNA matches it firmly. A clone size is listed for some rows: how often the clone was seen (once, few, many), or a class if it is expanded.

>.|TRBV7-2|TRBJ1-3|.
TGTGCCAGCAGCTCGGCAGGGCGAGGGATGATCTCTGGAAACACCATATATTTT
CASSSAGRGMISGNTIYF
>.|TRBV6-2/TRBV6-3|TRBJ2-5|.
TGTGCCAGCAGTTATGTGGGGGCTCAAGAGACCCAGTACTTC
CASSYVGAQETQYF
>.|TRBV18|TRBJ1-2|TRBD1
TGTGCCAGCTCACCACCCGCCCAGGGGGTGTGGGGCTACACCTTC
CASSPPAQGVWGYTF
>.|TRBV4-2|TRBJ2-7|.
TGTGCCAGCAGCTGGAGGGGGATCCGGGACAACTCCTACGAGCAGTACTTC
CASSWRGIRDNSYEQYF
>.|TRBV2|TRBJ2-5|.
TGTGCCAGCAGTCTAGATTATGGGACCCAGTACTTC
CASSLDYGTQYF
>.|TRBV5-1|TRBJ2-2|TRBD1
TGCGCCAGCAGCCAACCGGGACAGGGGGCGAGGGTGAACACCGGGGAGCTGTTTTTT
CASSQPGQGARVNTGELFF
>.|TRBV7-6|TRBJ1-1|.
TGTGCCAGCAGCTCCCGGCCAAGGCGGGGGGTGAACACTGAAGCTTTCTTT
CASSSRPRRGVNTEAFF
>.|TRBV20-1|TRBJ1-2|.
TGCAGTGCTAGTCATGGCTACACCTTC
CSASHGYTF
>.|TRBV4-2|TRBJ1-2|.
TGTGCCAGCAGCCAATTCAGCGAGGGGGGTAACACCTTC
CASSQFSEGGNTF
>.|TRBV2|TRBJ1-2|TRBD1
TGTGCCAGCAGTAGGACAGGGGGCTACACCTTC
CASSRTGGYTF
>.|TRBV7-9|TRBJ1-5|.
TGTGCCAGCAGCCCAAACTGGGGGATCAATCAGCCCCAGCATTTT
CASSPNWGINQPQHF
>.|TRBV19|TRBJ1-1|.
TGTGCCAGTAGTATCCCGATCACAGGGGAAGCTTTCTTT
CASSIPITGEAFF
>once|TRBV28|TRBJ1-2|.
TGTGCCAGCAGTCCGACAGCACCTTATGGCTACACCTTC
CASSPTAPYGYTF
>.|TRBV5-4|TRBJ2-1|.
TGTGCCAGCAGCCCCGCGGGCCGCCCCTACAATGAGCAGTTCTTC
CASSPAGRPYNEQFF
>.|TRBV2|TRBJ2-6|TRBD1
TGTGCCAGCAGTCGGTATGGGACAGTAATCTCTGGGGCCAACGTCCTGACTTTC
CASSRYGTVISGANVLTF
>.|TRBV5-6|TRBJ2-2|TRBD1
TGTGCCAGCAGCCTAATAATCCCCAGGGGGCGCGTCAAGGCCGGGGAGCTGTTTTTT
CASSLIIPRGRVKAGELFF
>once|TRBV7-8|TRBJ2-3|.
TGTGCCAGCAGCCCGGGACCCTTCACACCCGATACGCAGTATTTT
CASSPGPFTPDTQYF
>.|TRBV7-8|TRBJ2-5|.
TGTGCCAGCAGCTTATGGACCGGACAGCAAGAGACCCAGTACTTC
CASSLWTGQQETQYF
>.|TRBV5-4|TRBJ1-1|TRBD1
TGTGCCAGCAGCCCTGGGACACAGGGGAGTAGCACTGAAGCTTTCTTT
CASSPGTQGSSTEAFF
>.|TRBV5-4|TRBJ2-3|.
TGTGCCAGCAGCTTGGGAGGACCAAGCACAGATACGCAGTATTTT
CASSLGGPSTDTQYF
>.|TRBV3-1/TRBV3-2|TRBJ2-5|TRBD2
TGTGCCGTCCGCGGGGGGTCGGGAGAGACCCAGTACTTC
CAVRGGSGETQYF
>.|TRBV11-2|TRBJ2-1|TRBD2
TGTGCCAGCAGCCCGGCGACTAGCGGGCTACACAATGAGCAGTTCTTC
CASSPATSGLHNEQFF
>.|TRBV5-6|TRBJ2-1|.
TGTGCCAGCAGCTTGCCCTCGTACAATGAGCAGTTCTTC
CASSLPSYNEQFF
>.|TRBV19|TRBJ1-2|.
TGTGCCAGTAGTATAGAGGCAGGGTCTGGCGGCTACACCTTC
CASSIEAGSGGYTF